This T cell receptor beta chain is drawn from a study of vaccination effects on CD4 cells after COVID-19. Remarks on this clone: What it binds is unknown. The same CDR3 also results from other DNA sequences found in this sample.

TCRdb's table, derived via immunoSEQ multiplex PCR, lists solely in-frame clones and lacks some. Found here are over 45,000 clones, around 67% of them singletons; the top ten hold 4.5% to 7%. V was pared by 5 bases and J by 0 bases, with 8 bases between. Germline CDR1 SGHNT, CDR2 YENEEA. This CDR3 spans 14 amino acids. Investigators separated out CD4+ T cells once about eleven days of culture had passed. This sample comprised CD4+ T cells from PBMCs cultured without peptide, obtained before COVID-19 vaccination. The chain combines TRBV11-3 with TRBJ1-3, with D possibly TRBD1 on 5 matching bases. The receptor was derived from a human donor who received a COVID-19 vaccine. CDR3 region: CASSRDSSGNTIYF. For the CDR3, the DNA is TGTGCCAGCAGCCGAGACAGCTCTGGAAACACCATATATTTT.